This T cell receptor (beta chain) stems from a study of cytomegalovirus exposure and HLA in healthy donors. Study summary: Approximately 190 million T cells yielded 117 million unique TCR beta sequences in earlier analysis.

Regarding the study as a whole: In a later analysis, CMV-associated beta chains were mostly HLA-associated, it appeared.

To note about this clone: Its specificity is unknown. Other DNA sequences in this specimen translate into the identical CDR3.

It was healthy bone marrow donors who served as donors. The PCR ran on 60 Vbeta and 13 Jbeta primers. Assay used: immunoSEQ multiplex PCR; TCRdb lists only in-frame clones, some missing. The sample yields around 99,000 clones, approximately 76% seen once. Material for sequencing was PBMCs. The clonotype was recovered from a man between 18 and 29 years old in good health and CMV-seronegative.

DNA of the CDR3: TGTGCCAGCAGTTTTCGGAGTAGCAATCAGCCCCAGCATTTT. It encodes CASSFRSSNQPQHF. The chain recombines TRBV27 with TRBJ1-5; no definite D call. This CDR3 region has 14 residues. Per the germline V gene, CDR1 is MNHEY and CDR2 is SMNVEV (reference sequence). Trimming removed 3 bases from V and 0 bases from J, with 6 bases in between.